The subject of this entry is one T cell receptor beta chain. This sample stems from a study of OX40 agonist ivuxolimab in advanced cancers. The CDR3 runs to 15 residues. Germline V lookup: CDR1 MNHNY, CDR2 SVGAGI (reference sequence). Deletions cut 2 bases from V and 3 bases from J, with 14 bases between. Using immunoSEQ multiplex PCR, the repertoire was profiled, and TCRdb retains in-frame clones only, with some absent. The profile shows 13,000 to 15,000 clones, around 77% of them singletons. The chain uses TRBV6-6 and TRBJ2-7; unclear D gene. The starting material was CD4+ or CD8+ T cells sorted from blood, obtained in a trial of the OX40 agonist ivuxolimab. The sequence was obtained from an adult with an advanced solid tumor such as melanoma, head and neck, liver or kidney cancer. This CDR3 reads CASSYGVDLGYEQYF. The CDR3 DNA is TGTGCCAGCAGTTACGGGGTCGACCTGGGCTACGAGCAGTACTTC.